These 4 T cell receptor beta chains were all obtained from the same sample, sequenced in a study of CD4 T cells in relation to SARS-CoV-2 and coronaviruses. Clones were read by immunoSEQ multiplex PCR, and TCRdb kept only the in-frame ones, dropping some. The data hold about 36,000 clones, with 77% observed a single time. These TCRs are of unknown antigen specificity. The source material was memory CD4+ T cells from PBMCs, cultured in vitro. Receptor source: an adult with COVID-19.

The chain combines TRBV7-9 with TRBJ2-7; TRBD2 matches at 13 bases. The V segment lost 1 base and the J segment 4 bases; nucleotides outside the gene matches: 10. From germline, CDR1 is SEHNR and CDR2 FQNEAQ (reference sequence). CDR3 size: 18 residues. CDR3 DNA: TGTGCCAGCAGCTTAGACAGGGGGAGGACTAGCGGGAGTTACGAGCAGTACTTC. As protein: CASSLDRGRTSGSYEQYF.

The V call is TRBV28, the J call TRBJ2-7, with 16 nucleotides matching TRBD2. Germline assignment: CDR1 MDHEN and CDR2 SYDVKM. The V segment lost 6 bases and the J segment 7 bases; nucleotides outside the gene matches: 24. This CDR3 spans 21 amino acids. DNA of the CDR3: TGTGCCAGCAGGACGAGGACAGGGGGCCCGGGACTAGCGGGAGGGCCAAGGGAGCAGTACTTC. This gives the protein CASRTRTGGPGLAGGPREQYF.

This chain connects TRBV24-1 to TRBJ2-3, with D possibly called TRBD1 or TRBD2 (5 bases each). The CDR3 loop spans 13 amino acids. Looked up from germline, CDR1 is KGHDR and CDR2 is SFDVKD. V dropped 4 bases and J dropped 2 bases, with 6 bases sitting between them. CDR3: CATSDGATDTQYF. The CDR3 DNA is TGTGCCACCAGTGACGGGGCCACAGATACGCAGTATTTT.

This chain uses TRBV18 with TRBJ1-6; D is uncertain. The V gene's germline CDR1 is KGHSH and CDR2 LQKENI. The CDR3 runs 15 residues. V was cut by 3 bases and J by 7 bases, with 13 bases left in between. This CDR3 reads CASSPGGNVNSPLHF. The CDR3 nucleotides are TGTGCCAGCTCACCCGGAGGGAATGTCAATTCACCCCTCCACTTT.